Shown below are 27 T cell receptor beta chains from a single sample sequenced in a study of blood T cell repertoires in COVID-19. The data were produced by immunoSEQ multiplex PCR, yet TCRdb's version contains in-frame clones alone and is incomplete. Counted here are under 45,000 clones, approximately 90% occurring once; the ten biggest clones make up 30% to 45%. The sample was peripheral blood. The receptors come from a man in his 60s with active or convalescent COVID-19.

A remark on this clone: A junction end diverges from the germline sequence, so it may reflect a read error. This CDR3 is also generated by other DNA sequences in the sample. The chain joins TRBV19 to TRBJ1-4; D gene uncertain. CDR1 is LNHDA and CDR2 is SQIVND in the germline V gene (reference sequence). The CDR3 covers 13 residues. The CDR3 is CASSLGVWQKLFF. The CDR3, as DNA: TGCGCCAGTAGCTTGGGAGTTTGGCAAAAACTGTTTTTT. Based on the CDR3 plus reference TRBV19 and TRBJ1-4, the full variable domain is DGGITQSPKYLFRKEGQNVTLSCEQNLNHDAMYWYRQDPGQGLRLIYYSQIVNDFQKGDIAEGYSVSREKKESFPLTVTSAQKNPTAFYLCASSLGVWQKLFFGSGTQLSVL.

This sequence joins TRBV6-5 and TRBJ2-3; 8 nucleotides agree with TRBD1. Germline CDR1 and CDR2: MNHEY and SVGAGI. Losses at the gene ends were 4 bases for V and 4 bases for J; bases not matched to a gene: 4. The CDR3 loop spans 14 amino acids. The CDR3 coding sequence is TGTGCCAGCAGTTGGACAGGGTTTGCAGATACGCAGTATTTT. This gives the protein CASSWTGFADTQYF.

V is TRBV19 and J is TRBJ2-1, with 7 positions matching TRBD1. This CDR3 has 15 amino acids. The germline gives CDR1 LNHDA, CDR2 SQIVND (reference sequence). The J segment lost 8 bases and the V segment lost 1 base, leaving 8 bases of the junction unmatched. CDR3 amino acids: CASSIGGQPFDEQFF. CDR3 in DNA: TGTGCCAGTAGTATAGGGGGACAGCCGTTTGATGAGCAGTTCTTC.

The CDR3 loop is CASSVVSGRPDTQYF. CDR3 coding DNA: TGTGCCAGCAGCGTAGTAAGCGGGAGACCAGATACGCAGTATTTT. This chain joins TRBV9 and TRBJ2-3; 8 bases are shared with TRBD2. Germline V gene sequence: CDR1 SGDLS, CDR2 YYNGEE. Trimming removed 0 bases from V and 4 bases from J; junction bases left unmatched: 4. The CDR3 totals 15 residues.

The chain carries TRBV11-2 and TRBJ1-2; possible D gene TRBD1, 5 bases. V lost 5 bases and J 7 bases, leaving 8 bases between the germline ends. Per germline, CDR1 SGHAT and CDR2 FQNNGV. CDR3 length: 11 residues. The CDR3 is CASSIDSGYTF. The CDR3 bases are TGTGCCAGCAGCATTGACAGTGGCTACACCTTC.

CDR3 DNA: TGTGCCAGCAGCACGTCCGGGACAGGGGGAGAAAAACTGTTTTTT. It is translated as CASSTSGTGGEKLFF. The chain joins TRBV21-1 to TRBJ1-4; the table's D call TRBD1 went unverified against the DNA. TRBV21-1 is given as a pseudogene. CDR3 length equals 15 residues.

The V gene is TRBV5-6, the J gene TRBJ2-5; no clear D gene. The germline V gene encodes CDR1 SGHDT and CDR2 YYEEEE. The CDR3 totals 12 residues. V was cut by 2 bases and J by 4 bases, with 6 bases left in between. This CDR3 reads CASSFLAETQYF. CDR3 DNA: TGTGCCAGCAGCTTTTTAGCAGAGACCCAGTACTTC.

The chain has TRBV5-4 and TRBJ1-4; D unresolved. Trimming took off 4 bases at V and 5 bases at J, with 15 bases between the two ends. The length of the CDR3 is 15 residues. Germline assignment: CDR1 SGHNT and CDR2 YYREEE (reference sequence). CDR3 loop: CASSLDGGRNEKLFF. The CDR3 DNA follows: TGTGCCAGCAGCCTCGATGGAGGGCGAAATGAAAAACTGTTTTTT.

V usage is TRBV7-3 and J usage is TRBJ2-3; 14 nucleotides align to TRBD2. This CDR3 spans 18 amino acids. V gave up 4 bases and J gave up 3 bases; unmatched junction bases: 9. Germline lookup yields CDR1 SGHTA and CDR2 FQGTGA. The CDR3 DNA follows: TGTGCCAGCAGCTCCCACCCCGGGACTAGCGGGAGAACAGATACGCAGTATTTT. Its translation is CASSSHPGTSGRTDTQYF.

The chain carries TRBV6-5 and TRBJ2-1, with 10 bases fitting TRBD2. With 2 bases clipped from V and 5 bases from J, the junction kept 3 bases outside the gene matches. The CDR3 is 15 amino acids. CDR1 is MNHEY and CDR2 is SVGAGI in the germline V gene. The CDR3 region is CASSYLSGGDNEQFF. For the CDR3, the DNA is TGTGCCAGCAGTTACCTAAGCGGGGGGGACAATGAGCAGTTCTTC.

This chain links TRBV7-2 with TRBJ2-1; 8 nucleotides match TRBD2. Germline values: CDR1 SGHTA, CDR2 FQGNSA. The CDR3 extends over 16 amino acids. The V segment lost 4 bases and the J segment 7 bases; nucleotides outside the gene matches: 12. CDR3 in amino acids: CASSSRTSWAGNEQFF. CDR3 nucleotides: TGTGCCAGCAGCTCAAGGACTAGCTGGGCGGGAAATGAGCAGTTCTTC.

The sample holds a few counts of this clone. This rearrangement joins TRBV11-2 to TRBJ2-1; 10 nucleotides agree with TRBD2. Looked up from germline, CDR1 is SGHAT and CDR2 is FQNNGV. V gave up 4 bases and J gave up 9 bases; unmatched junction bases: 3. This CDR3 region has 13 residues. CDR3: CASSSWTSGEQFF. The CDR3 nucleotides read TGTGCCAGCAGCTCTTGGACTAGCGGTGAGCAGTTCTTC.

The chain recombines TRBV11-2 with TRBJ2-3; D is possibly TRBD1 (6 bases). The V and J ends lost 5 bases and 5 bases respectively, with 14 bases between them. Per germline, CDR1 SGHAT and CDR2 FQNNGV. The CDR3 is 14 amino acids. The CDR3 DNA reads TGTGCCAGCAGCCTCATGGGGGCCGGAGATACGCAGTATTTT. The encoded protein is CASSLMGAGDTQYF.

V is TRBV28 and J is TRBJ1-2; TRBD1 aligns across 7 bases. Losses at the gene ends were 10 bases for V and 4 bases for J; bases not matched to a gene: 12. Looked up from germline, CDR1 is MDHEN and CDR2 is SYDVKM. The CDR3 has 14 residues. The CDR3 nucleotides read TGTGCCATCGCCAGGCGACAGGGCCTCTATGGCTACACCTTC. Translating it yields CAIARRQGLYGYTF.

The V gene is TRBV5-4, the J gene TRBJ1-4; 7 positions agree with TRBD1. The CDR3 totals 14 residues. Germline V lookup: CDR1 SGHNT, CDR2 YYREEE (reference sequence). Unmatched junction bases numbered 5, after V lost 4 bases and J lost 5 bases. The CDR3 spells CASSVGQSNEKLFF. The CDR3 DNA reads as TGTGCCAGCAGCGTGGGACAGTCAAATGAAAAACTGTTTTTT. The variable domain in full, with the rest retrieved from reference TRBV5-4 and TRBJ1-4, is ETGVTQSPTHLIKTRGQQVTLRCSSQSGHNTVSWYQQALGQGPQFIFQYYREEENGRGNFPPRFSGLQFPNYSSELNVNALELDDSALYLCASSVGQSNEKLFFGSGTQLSVL.

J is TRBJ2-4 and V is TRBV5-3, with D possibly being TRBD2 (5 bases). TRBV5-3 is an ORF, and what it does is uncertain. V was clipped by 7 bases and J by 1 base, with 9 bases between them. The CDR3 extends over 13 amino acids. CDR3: CAREDFAKNIQYF. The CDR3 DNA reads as TGTGCCAGAGAGGACTTCGCCAAAAACATTCAGTACTTC.

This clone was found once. The CDR3 nucleotides are TGTGCCAGCAGCTTTGGGGGACAGGAGTATTTCTATGGCTACACCTTC. Its translation is CASSFGGQEYFYGYTF. The V gene is TRBV6-2 or TRBV6-3, the J gene TRBJ1-2; 8 nucleotides line up with TRBD1. Unmatched junction bases numbered 13, after V lost 6 bases and J lost 4 bases. The CDR3 is 16 residues long. CDR1 is MNHEY, CDR2 SVGEGT, per germline.

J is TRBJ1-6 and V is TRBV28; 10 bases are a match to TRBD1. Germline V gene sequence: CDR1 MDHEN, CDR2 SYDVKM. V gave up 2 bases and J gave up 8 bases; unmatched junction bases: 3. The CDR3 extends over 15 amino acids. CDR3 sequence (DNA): TGTGCCAGCAGTTTACCGACAGGGGGCGATTCACCCCTCCACTTT. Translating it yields CASSLPTGGDSPLHF.

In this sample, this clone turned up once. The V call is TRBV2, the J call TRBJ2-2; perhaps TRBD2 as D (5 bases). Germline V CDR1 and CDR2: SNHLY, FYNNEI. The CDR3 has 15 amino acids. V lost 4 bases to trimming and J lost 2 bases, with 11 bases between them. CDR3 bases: TGTGCCAGCAGTGGCCGGCGGACTAACACCGGGGAGCTGTTTTTT. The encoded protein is CASSGRRTNTGELFF.

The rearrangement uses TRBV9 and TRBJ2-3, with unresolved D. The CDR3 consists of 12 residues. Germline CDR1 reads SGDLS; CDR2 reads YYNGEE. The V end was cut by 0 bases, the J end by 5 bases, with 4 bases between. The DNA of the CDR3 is TGTGCCAGCAGCGTAGCGAGAGATACGCAGTATTTT. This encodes CASSVARDTQYF.

The CDR3 DNA reads TGTGCCAGCCGCGGGAGGGGCAGGGAGGACACTGAAGCTTTCTTT. Translated, it gives CASRGRGREDTEAFF. The V and J genes are TRBV6-5 and TRBJ1-1; maybe TRBD1 (5 bases). CDR1 and CDR2 (germline): MNHEY, SVGAGI. V lost 8 bases and J lost 3, with 19 bases in between. The CDR3 is 15 residues long.

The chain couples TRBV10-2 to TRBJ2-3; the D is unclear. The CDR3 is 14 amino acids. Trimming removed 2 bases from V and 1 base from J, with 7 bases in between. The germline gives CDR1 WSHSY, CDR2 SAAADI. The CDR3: CASSEEIGTDTQYF. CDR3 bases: TGCGCCAGCAGTGAGGAGATAGGCACAGATACGCAGTATTTT.

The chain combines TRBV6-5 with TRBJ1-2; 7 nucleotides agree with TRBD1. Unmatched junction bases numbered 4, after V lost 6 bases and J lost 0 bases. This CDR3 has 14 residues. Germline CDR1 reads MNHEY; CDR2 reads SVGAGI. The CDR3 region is CASSRDRANYGYTF. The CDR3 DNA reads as TGTGCCAGCAGCCGGGACAGAGCTAACTATGGCTACACCTTC.

CDR3 region: CASSHSITPGTETYEQYF. In DNA, the CDR3 is TGTGCCAGCAGCCATTCCATCACCCCCGGGACAGAGACCTACGAGCAGTACTTC. The chain combines TRBV14 with TRBJ2-7, with 7 bases matching TRBD1. The CDR3 has 18 amino acids. V lost 3 bases, J lost 2 bases, and 16 bases stayed unmatched. From germline, CDR1 is SGHDN and CDR2 FVKESK.

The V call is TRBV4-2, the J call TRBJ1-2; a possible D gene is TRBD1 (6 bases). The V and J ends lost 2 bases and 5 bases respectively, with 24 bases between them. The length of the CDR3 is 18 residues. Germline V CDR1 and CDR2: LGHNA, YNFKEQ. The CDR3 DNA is TGTGCCAGCAGCCAACTAATTACCCCCGGACAGTCCTTATATGGCTACACCTTC. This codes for CASSQLITPGQSLYGYTF.

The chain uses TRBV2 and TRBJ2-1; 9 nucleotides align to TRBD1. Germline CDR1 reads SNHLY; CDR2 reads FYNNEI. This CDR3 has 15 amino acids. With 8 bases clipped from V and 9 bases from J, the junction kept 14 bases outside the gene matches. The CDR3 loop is CASSPGGDRGGEQFF. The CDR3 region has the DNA TGTGCCAGCTCCCCGGGGGGCGACAGGGGGGGTGAGCAGTTCTTC.

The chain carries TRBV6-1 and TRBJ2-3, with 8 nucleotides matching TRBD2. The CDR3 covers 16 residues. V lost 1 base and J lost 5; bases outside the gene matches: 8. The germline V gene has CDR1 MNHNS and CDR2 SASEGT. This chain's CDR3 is CASSEVAGGLGDTQYF. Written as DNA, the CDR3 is TGTGCCAGCAGTGAAGTGGCGGGAGGCCTAGGAGATACGCAGTATTTT.